This passage covers 12 T cell receptor beta chains from one sample sequenced in a study of T cell repertoires in cytomegalovirus infection. MiXCR, applied by TCRdb to the reads, yields one record per CDR3 protein. The sample holds approximately 320,000 distinct CDR3 sequences; roughly 9.5% are singletons and the top ten take around 4%. Material for sequencing was PBMCs. Receptors originate from a human donor in good health (CMV status not recorded). Some clones in this sample may be carry-over from other donors' samples.

Many counts were recorded for this clonotype. The chain is built from TRBV7-2 and TRBJ1-1, with D possibly matching TRBD1 (6 bases). The CDR3 is 13 amino acids. Trimming cost V 4 bases and J 5 bases, with 11 bases left between them. CDR1 SGHTA and CDR2 FQGNSA come from the germline V gene. Written as DNA, the CDR3 is TGTGCCAGCAGCTCATTACAGGGTACTGAAGCTTTCTTT. Encoded protein: CASSSLQGTEAFF.

This clonotype was seen at least ten times. The chain recombines TRBV28 with TRBJ2-7; 9 nucleotides agree with TRBD1. The J segment lost 7 bases and the V segment lost 6 bases, leaving 4 bases of the junction unmatched. CDR1 and CDR2 from the germline V gene are MDHEN and SYDVKM. CDR3 size: 12 residues. This CDR3 reads CASRQGAGEQYF. The CDR3 DNA is TGTGCCAGCAGACAGGGGGCAGGAGAGCAGTACTTC.

This clonotype was observed many times. CDR3 residues: CASSQDVRGTDTQYF. In DNA form, the CDR3 reads TGTGCCAGCAGCCAAGATGTCCGGGGGACAGATACGCAGTATTTT. This sequence joins TRBV4-2 and TRBJ2-3; D possibly corresponds to TRBD2 (6 bases). The CDR3 is 15 residues long. CDR1 is LGHNA, CDR2 YNFKEQ, per germline. Trimming left V 0 bases short and J 3 bases short, with 10 bases between.

V gene TRBV27 combines with J gene TRBJ2-1; 9 bases are shared with TRBD2. The germline V gene has CDR1 MNHEY and CDR2 SMNVEV (reference sequence). The V gene end was trimmed by 9 bases and the J gene end by 0 bases; junction bases not matched to a gene: 6. The CDR3 runs to 15 residues. For the CDR3, the DNA is TGTGCCAGTACTCTGCGGGAGGGCTCCTACAATGAGCAGTTCTTC. Translation gives CASTLREGSYNEQFF.

CDR3: CSARDLAQGGGYEQYF. CDR3 DNA sequence: TGCAGTGCTAGAGATCTCGCACAAGGCGGAGGCTACGAGCAGTACTTC. The chain has TRBV20-1 and TRBJ2-7; D might be TRBD2 (5 bases). From germline, CDR1 is DFQATT and CDR2 SNEGSKA (reference sequence). V lost 0 bases and J lost 3, with 18 bases in between. This CDR3 comprises 16 residues.

This clonotype was found a few times. This chain uses TRBV9 with TRBJ2-1; D might be TRBD2 (7 bases). Germline V gene data show CDR1 as SGDLS and CDR2 as YYNGEE. The germline V and J ends were trimmed by 3 bases and 4 bases, with 14 bases remaining between them. This CDR3 spans 15 amino acids. The CDR3: CASSEGGERYNEQFF. Written as DNA, the CDR3 is TGTGCCAGCAGCGAGGGGGGGGAGAGGTACAATGAGCAGTTCTTC.

This clonotype was seen many times. The gene calls are TRBV12-3 or TRBV12-4 and TRBJ2-5, with 12 positions matching TRBD2. Unmatched junction bases numbered 13, after V lost 6 bases and J lost 2 bases. The CDR3 totals 18 residues. CDR3 nucleotide sequence: TGTGCCAGCAGCCCCCCCACGACTAGCGGGGGCCATCAAGAGACCCAGTACTTC. Translation: CASSPPTTSGGHQETQYF.

The V call is TRBV20-1, the J call TRBJ2-3, with 11 bases identical to TRBD2. J gave up 1 base and V 6 bases, and 6 bases lay outside the gene matches. The germline CDR1 and CDR2 sequences are DFQATT and SNEGSKA (reference sequence). The CDR3 loop spans 15 amino acids. Here the CDR3 reads CSAHQTSGGTDTQYF. Here the CDR3 DNA reads TGCAGTGCCCACCAGACTAGCGGGGGCACAGATACGCAGTATTTT.

This clonotype was recorded a few times. In nucleotides, the CDR3 is TGTGCCACCAGCAGTCTCCGGGGACAGATATACAATGAGCAGTTCTTC. Its translation is CATSSLRGQIYNEQFF. This chain links TRBV15 with TRBJ2-1; 7 nucleotides align to TRBD1. This CDR3 has 16 amino acids. The V gene end was trimmed by 3 bases and the J gene end by 4 bases; junction bases not matched to a gene: 9. Germline V lookup: CDR1 LNHNV, CDR2 YYDKDF (reference sequence).

The J gene is TRBJ2-7, the V gene TRBV19, with D hard to call. This CDR3 is built from 15 residues. V lost 5 bases and J lost 7, with 21 bases in between. Germline V gene sequence: CDR1 LNHDA, CDR2 SQIVND (reference sequence). The CDR3 DNA reads as TGTGCCAGTAGTCTTAAAAACACAGTGCTACGAGAGCAGTACTTC. Translating gives CASSLKNTVLREQYF.

The rearrangement joins TRBV11-2 to TRBJ2-7; TRBD1 matches at 7 bases. Germline lookup yields CDR1 SGHAT and CDR2 FQNNGV. This CDR3 has 15 amino acids. With V trimmed by 8 bases and J by 0 bases, 10 bases remained unmatched. The CDR3 spells CASSFDRVSSYEQYF. The DNA of the CDR3 is TGTGCCAGCTCCTTTGACAGGGTTAGCTCCTACGAGCAGTACTTC.

At least ten counts were recorded for this clonotype. DNA for the CDR3: TGTGCCAGCAGTTTTGGTTCCCGTTCTCAGGGCGATGGCTACACCTTC. This encodes CASSFGSRSQGDGYTF. This chain connects TRBV28 to TRBJ1-2; a possible D gene is TRBD1 (5 bases). Trimming took 3 bases from V and 6 from J, leaving 20 bases between them. The germline CDR1 and CDR2 sequences are MDHEN and SYDVKM. The CDR3 is 16 amino acids.